What follows are 17 T cell receptor beta chains derived from one specimen sequenced in a study of shared clonotypes between healthy human individuals. Assay used: immunoSEQ multiplex PCR; TCRdb lists only in-frame clones, some missing. The table records 1,500,000 or so clones, approximately 97% of them present only once. The sequencing input was naive CD4+ T cells sorted from blood. Subset specified: CD45RA+ positively selected. The receptors derive from a man aged 25-40 years in good health.

This chain uses TRBV28 with TRBJ1-5, with D hard to call. The V end lost 5 bases, the J end lost 1 base, and 12 bases lay between the germline ends. Per the germline V gene, CDR1 is MDHEN and CDR2 is SYDVKM. The CDR3 consists of 15 residues. CDR3 nucleotide sequence: TGTGCCAGCAGTCGAGCACGGATAAGCAATCAGCCCCAGCATTTT. Protein sequence: CASSRARISNQPQHF.

The J gene is TRBJ2-7, the V gene TRBV5-8, with D possibly matching TRBD1 (5 bases). There are 13 residues in the CDR3. Germline V lookup: CDR1 SGHTS, CDR2 YDEGEE. V shed 2 bases and J shed 2 bases, with 8 bases lying between them. CDR3 in DNA: TGTGCCAGCAGCTTACAGGTACCCTACGAGCAGTACTTC. Residues: CASSLQVPYEQYF. Drawing the rest from reference TRBV5-8 and TRBJ2-7, the complete variable domain is EAGVTQSPTHLIKTRGQQATLRCSPISGHTSVYWYQQALGLGLQFLLWYDEGEERNRGNFPPRFSGRQFPNYSSELNVNALELEDSALYLCASSLQVPYEQYFGPGTRLTVT.

The gene calls are TRBV23-1 and TRBJ2-7; 9 positions agree with TRBD1. TRBV23-1 belongs to the ORF category, with a function that is uncertain. This CDR3 is 16 amino acids long. Trimming took 3 bases from V and 5 from J; bases not matched to a gene: 11. As DNA, the CDR3 is TGCGCCAGCAGTCACCATGGTGGGACAGGGTACAACGAGCAGTACTTC. This codes for CASSHHGGTGYNEQYF.

The chain recombines TRBV7-3 with TRBJ2-7; D is uncertain. V was trimmed by 0 bases and J by 5 bases, leaving 11 bases between them. The CDR3 has 14 amino acids. CDR1 and CDR2 from the germline V gene are SGHTA and FQGTGA. The CDR3: CASSLTGPGNEQYF. CDR3 nucleotides: TGTGCCAGCAGCTTAACCGGACCTGGGAACGAGCAGTACTTC.

This chain joins TRBV10-2 and TRBJ1-1; D call uncertain. Germline CDR1 and CDR2: WSHSY and SAAADI. This CDR3 has 14 amino acids. V lost 0 bases and J 1 base, leaving 6 bases between the germline ends. The DNA of the CDR3 is TGCGCCAGCAGTGAGTCGGGCAGGAACACTGAAGCTTTCTTT. This sequence encodes CASSESGRNTEAFF.

V is TRBV5-1 and J is TRBJ1-4; 10 bases match TRBD1. The CDR3 covers 16 residues. With 5 bases clipped from V and 8 bases from J, the junction kept 12 bases outside the gene matches. Germline V gene lookup returns CDR1 SGHRS and CDR2 YFSETQ. The CDR3 nucleotides read TGCGCCAGCAGATTTTACCCCGGGACAGGGGACGAAAAACTGTTTTTT. Its protein is CASRFYPGTGDEKLFF.

As to this clone: Mismatch with germline at one junction end may stem from a read error. The DNA of the CDR3 is TGTGCTAGCAGCTCCGGACAGGGGGCGGGAGAGACCCAGTACTTC. It specifies CASSSGQGAGETQYF. The rearrangement joins TRBV7-7 to TRBJ2-5; 11 positions match TRBD1. The CDR3 has 15 amino acids. Germline CDR1 and CDR2: SSHAT and FNYEAQ (reference sequence).

V usage is TRBV7-9 and J usage is TRBJ1-2, with 9 bases aligning to TRBD1. There are 16 residues in the CDR3. Germline CDR1 SEHNR, CDR2 FQNEAQ (reference sequence). Trimming took 0 bases from V and 7 from J; bases not matched to a gene: 9. Here the CDR3 DNA reads TGTGCCAGCAGCTTAGCGGGGACAGGGAAGAACACTGGCTACACCTTC. Translation: CASSLAGTGKNTGYTF.

The rearrangement links TRBV2 to TRBJ1-4; D might be TRBD1 (6 bases). This CDR3 contains 14 residues. With 6 bases removed from V and 7 bases from J, the gap between germline ends came to 15 bases. The germline CDR1 and CDR2 sequences are SNHLY and FYNNEI. The CDR3 DNA is TGTGCCAGCAGGCCCGTGGGAGGGGGTGAAAAACTGTTTTTT. Translation gives CASRPVGGGEKLFF.

The rearrangement joins TRBV28 to TRBJ2-7, with TRBD2 identical over 12 bases. Germline V gene lookup returns CDR1 MDHEN and CDR2 SYDVKM. The CDR3 covers 16 residues. The V and J ends lost 5 bases and 1 base, in that order; junction bases with no gene match: 6. Written as DNA, the CDR3 is TGTGCCAGCAGTGCCCCCCTAGCGGGAGGGTCCTACGAGCAGTACTTC. It is translated as CASSAPLAGGSYEQYF. The full variable domain, rest sourced from reference TRBV28 and TRBJ2-7, is DVKVTQSSRYLVKRTGEKVFLECVQDMDHENMFWYRQDPGLGLRLIYFSYDVKMKEKGDIPEGYSVSREKKERFSLILESASTNQTSMYLCASSAPLAGGSYEQYFGPGTRLTVT.

This sequence joins TRBV7-2 and TRBJ2-1, with 9 bases aligning to TRBD2. The CDR3 runs 18 residues. Germline assignment: CDR1 SGHTA and CDR2 FQGNSA. V lost 6 bases and J lost 3; bases outside the gene matches: 15. As DNA, the CDR3 is TGTGCCAGCAGTTCTCGGGGACTAGCCCGGACGGGCTACAATGAGCAGTTCTTC. Its translation is CASSSRGLARTGYNEQFF. Filled out from reference TRBV7-2 and TRBJ2-1, the complete variable domain reads GAGVSQSPSNKVTEKGKDVELRCDPISGHTALYWYRQSLGQGLEFLIYFQGNSAPDKSGLPSDRFSAERTGGSVSTLTIQRTQQEDSAVYLCASSSRGLARTGYNEQFFGPGTRLTVL.

The chain joins TRBV15 to TRBJ2-7, with D perhaps given as TRBD1 or TRBD2 (5 bases each). From germline, CDR1 is LNHNV and CDR2 YYDKDF (reference sequence). The CDR3 has 16 residues. Trimming shortened V by 2 bases and J by 0 bases, and 14 bases separated the two germline ends. The CDR3 DNA follows: TGTGCCACCAGCAGAAGCTCCGGGACGTACTCCTACGAGCAGTACTTC. This codes for CATSRSSGTYSYEQYF.

The chain links TRBV7-2 to TRBJ2-7, with TRBD1 matching 12 bases. This CDR3 region has 14 residues. J gave up 3 bases and V 6 bases, and 3 bases lay outside the gene matches. The germline CDR1 and CDR2 sequences are SGHTA and FQGNSA. The CDR3 is CASRGTGGFYEQYF. The CDR3 nucleotides are TGTGCCAGCAGAGGGACAGGGGGCTTCTACGAGCAGTACTTC.

This chain connects TRBV19 to TRBJ2-4; D remains unclear. This CDR3 region has 14 residues. Germline CDR1 LNHDA, CDR2 SQIVND (reference sequence). Deletions cut 1 base from V and 6 bases from J, with 10 bases between. The CDR3 sequence: CASSIGSTINIQYF. The CDR3 nucleotides read TGTGCCAGTAGTATAGGGAGCACAATAAACATTCAGTACTTC.

The chain joins TRBV5-1 to TRBJ2-7; no firm D call. V was cut by 7 bases and J by 2 bases, with 16 bases left in between. From germline, CDR1 is SGHRS and CDR2 YFSETQ. This CDR3 is 14 amino acids long. DNA for the CDR3: TGCGCCAGCGAGGATCCGAACCTACCCTACGAGCAGTACTTC. As protein: CASEDPNLPYEQYF.

The J gene is TRBJ2-7, the V gene TRBV7-9, with 9 bases matching TRBD2. This CDR3 spans 14 amino acids. V was clipped by 3 bases and J by 3 bases; unmatched bases: 3. CDR1 and CDR2 from the germline V gene are SEHNR and FQNEAQ (reference sequence). The CDR3 sequence is CASSFLAGDYEQYF. CDR3 DNA sequence: TGTGCCAGCAGCTTTTTAGCGGGAGACTACGAGCAGTACTTC.

The chain recombines TRBV2 with TRBJ2-7, with D tentatively TRBD1 (6 bases). Trimming shortened V by 5 bases and J by 2 bases, and 13 bases separated the two germline ends. Germline V CDR1 and CDR2: SNHLY, FYNNEI. The CDR3 is 14 residues long. The CDR3 region is CASSNNRDTYEQYF. The CDR3 bases are TGTGCCAGCAGTAACAACCGGGACACCTACGAGCAGTACTTC.